This T cell receptor (beta chain) was obtained from a study of memory CD4+ T cells and cytomegalovirus serostatus. This table comes from immunoSEQ multiplex PCR, and its TCRdb copy is limited to in-frame clones, with some not included. The data hold roughly 64,000 clones, with 60% to 80% observed a single time. Single viable CD3+CD4+CD8-CD45RO+ cells were sorted as the memory CD4+ T cells. Sample: memory CD4+ T cells from blood. The origin of this receptor is an adult in good health and CMV-seronegative.

CDR3 nucleotides: TGTGCCAGCTCACCCCCGACAGGGCCGAGCTCCTACGAGCAGTACTTC. Its protein is CASSPPTGPSSYEQYF. The V and J genes are TRBV18 and TRBJ2-7; 7 bases fit TRBD1. Unmatched junction bases numbered 8, after V lost 3 bases and J lost 0 bases. Germline assignment: CDR1 KGHSH and CDR2 LQKENI. The CDR3 has 16 residues.